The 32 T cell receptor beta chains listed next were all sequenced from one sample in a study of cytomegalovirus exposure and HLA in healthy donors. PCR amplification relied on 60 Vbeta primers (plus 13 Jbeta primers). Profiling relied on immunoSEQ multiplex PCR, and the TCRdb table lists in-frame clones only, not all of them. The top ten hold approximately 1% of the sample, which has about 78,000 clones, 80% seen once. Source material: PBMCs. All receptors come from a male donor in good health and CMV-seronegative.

Written as DNA, the CDR3 is TGTGCCAGCAAGCGGGGGCCTGATTCACCCCTCCACTTT. It translates to CASKRGPDSPLHF. This sequence joins TRBV6-5 and TRBJ1-6; perhaps TRBD1 as D (6 bases). Looked up from germline, CDR1 is MNHEY and CDR2 is SVGAGI. The CDR3 loop spans 13 amino acids. V was trimmed by 7 bases and J by 8 bases, leaving 12 bases between them.

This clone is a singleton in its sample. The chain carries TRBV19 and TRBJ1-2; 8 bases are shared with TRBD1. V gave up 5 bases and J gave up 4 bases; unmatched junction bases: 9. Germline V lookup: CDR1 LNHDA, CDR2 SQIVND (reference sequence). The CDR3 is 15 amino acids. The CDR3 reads CASSPGQGGTYGYTF. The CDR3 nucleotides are TGTGCCAGTAGTCCCGGACAGGGTGGAACCTATGGCTACACCTTC.

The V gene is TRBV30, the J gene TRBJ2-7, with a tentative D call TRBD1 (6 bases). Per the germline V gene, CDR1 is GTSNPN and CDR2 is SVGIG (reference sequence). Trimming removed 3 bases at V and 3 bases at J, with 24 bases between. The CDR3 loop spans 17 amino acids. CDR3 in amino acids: CAWRKLAGTPKSYEQYF. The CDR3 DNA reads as TGTGCCTGGAGGAAGTTAGCCGGGACACCAAAAAGCTACGAGCAGTACTTC.

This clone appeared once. The CDR3 bases are TGTGCCAGTAGTATGAGGGGGTACTTTACGGGAGGGAGCACAGATACGCAGTATTTT. Its translation is CASSMRGYFTGGSTDTQYF. The chain uses TRBV19 and TRBJ2-3; 8 bases align to TRBD2. The CDR3 has 19 amino acids. V shed 3 bases and J 0 bases; nucleotides not matched to a gene: 14. Germline CDR1 is LNHDA and CDR2 is SQIVND (reference sequence).

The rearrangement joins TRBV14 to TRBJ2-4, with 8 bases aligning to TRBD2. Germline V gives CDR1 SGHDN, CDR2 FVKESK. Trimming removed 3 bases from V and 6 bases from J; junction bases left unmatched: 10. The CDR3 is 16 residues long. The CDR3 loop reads CASSHSDRGGRNIQYF. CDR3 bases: TGTGCCAGCAGCCACTCGGACCGGGGGGGCAGAAACATTCAGTACTTC.

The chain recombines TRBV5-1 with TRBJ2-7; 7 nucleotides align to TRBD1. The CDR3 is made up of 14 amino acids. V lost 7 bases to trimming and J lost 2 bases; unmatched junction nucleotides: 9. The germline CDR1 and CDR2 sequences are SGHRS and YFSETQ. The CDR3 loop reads CASALGQDPYEQYF. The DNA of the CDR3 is TGCGCCAGCGCACTTGGACAGGACCCCTACGAGCAGTACTTC.

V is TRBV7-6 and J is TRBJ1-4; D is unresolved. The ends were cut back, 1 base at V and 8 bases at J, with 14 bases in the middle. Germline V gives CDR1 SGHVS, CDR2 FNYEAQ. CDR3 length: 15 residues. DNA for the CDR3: TGTGCCAGCAGCTTAGTCGGCAGCCACGGGGAAAAACTGTTTTTT. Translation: CASSLVGSHGEKLFF.

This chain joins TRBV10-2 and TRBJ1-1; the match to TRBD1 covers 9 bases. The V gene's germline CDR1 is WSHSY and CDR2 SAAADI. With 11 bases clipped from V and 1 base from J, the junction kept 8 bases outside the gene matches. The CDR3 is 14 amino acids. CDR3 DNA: TGCGCCCGAATATCGGACAGGGGGAACACTGAAGCTTTCTTT. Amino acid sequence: CARISDRGNTEAFF.

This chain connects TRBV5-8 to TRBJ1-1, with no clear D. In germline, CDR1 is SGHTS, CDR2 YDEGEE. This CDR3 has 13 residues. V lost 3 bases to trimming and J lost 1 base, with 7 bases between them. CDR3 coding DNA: TGTGCCAGCAGCTATCCACAGAACACTGAAGCTTTCTTT. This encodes CASSYPQNTEAFF.

DNA for the CDR3: TGTGCCAGCAGCTTAAGCGGCCCGAACACTGAAGCTTTCTTT. Its protein product is CASSLSGPNTEAFF. The rearrangement joins TRBV7-3 to TRBJ1-1; no firm D call. V gave up 1 base and J gave up 1 base, with 7 bases separating them. This CDR3 is built from 14 residues. Germline lookup yields CDR1 SGHTA and CDR2 FQGTGA.

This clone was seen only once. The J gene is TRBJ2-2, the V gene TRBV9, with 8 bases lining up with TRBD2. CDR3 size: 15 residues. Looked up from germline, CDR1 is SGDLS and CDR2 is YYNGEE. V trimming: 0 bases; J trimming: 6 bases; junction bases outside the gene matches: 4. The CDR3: CASSVAGGPAGELFF. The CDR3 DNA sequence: TGTGCCAGCAGCGTAGCGGGGGGGCCAGCCGGGGAGCTGTTTTTT.

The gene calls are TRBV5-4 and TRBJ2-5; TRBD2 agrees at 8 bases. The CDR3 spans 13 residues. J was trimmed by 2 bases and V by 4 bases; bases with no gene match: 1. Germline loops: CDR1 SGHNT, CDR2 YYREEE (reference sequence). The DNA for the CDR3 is TGTGCCAGCAGCCGGGAGGGTCAAGAGACCCAGTACTTC. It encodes CASSREGQETQYF.

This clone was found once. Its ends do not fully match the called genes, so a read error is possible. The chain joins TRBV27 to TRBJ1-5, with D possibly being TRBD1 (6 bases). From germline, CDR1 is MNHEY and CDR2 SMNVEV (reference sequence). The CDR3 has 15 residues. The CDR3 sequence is CASRIRGFSNQPQNF. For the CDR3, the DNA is TGTGCCAGTCGAATAAGGGGGTTTAGCAATCAGCCCCAGAATTTT.

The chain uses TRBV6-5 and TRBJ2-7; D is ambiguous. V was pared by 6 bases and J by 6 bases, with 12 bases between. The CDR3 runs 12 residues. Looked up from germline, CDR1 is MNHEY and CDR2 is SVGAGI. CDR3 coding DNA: TGTGCCAGCAGGTCGACCGGAGCCGAGCAGTACTTC. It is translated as CASRSTGAEQYF.

The CDR3: CASSYERGSRNEQFF. CDR3 nucleotide sequence: TGTGCCAGCAGTTACGAGCGGGGGTCTCGCAATGAGCAGTTCTTC. V is TRBV6-5 and J is TRBJ2-1; 8 positions match TRBD2. This CDR3 spans 15 amino acids. V trimming: 2 bases; J trimming: 6 bases; junction bases outside the gene matches: 6. The germline CDR1 and CDR2 sequences are MNHEY and SVGAGI.

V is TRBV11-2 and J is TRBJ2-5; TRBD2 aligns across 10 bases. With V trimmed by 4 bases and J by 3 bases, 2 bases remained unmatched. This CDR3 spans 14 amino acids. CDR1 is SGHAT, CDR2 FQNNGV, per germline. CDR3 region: CASSSGLAEETQYF. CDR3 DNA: TGTGCCAGCAGCTCCGGACTAGCGGAAGAGACCCAGTACTTC.

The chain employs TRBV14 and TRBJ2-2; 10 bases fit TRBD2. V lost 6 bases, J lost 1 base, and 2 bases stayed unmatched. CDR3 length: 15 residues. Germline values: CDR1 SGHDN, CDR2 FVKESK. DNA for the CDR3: TGTGCCAGCAGACCTAGCGGGAGGAACACCGGGGAGCTGTTTTTT. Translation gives CASRPSGRNTGELFF.

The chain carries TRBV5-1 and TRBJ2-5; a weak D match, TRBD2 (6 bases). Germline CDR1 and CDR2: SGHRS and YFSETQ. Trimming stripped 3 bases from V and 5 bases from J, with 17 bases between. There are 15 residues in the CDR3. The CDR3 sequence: CASSSGRGSRETQYF. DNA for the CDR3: TGCGCCAGCAGCTCAGGACGGGGGAGTAGGGAGACCCAGTACTTC. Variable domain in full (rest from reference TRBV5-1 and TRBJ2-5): KAGVTQTPRYLIKTRGQQVTLSCSPISGHRSVSWYQQTPGQGLQFLFEYFSETQRNKGNFPGRFSGRQFSNSRSEMNVSTLELGDSALYLCASSSGRGSRETQYFGPGTRLLVL.

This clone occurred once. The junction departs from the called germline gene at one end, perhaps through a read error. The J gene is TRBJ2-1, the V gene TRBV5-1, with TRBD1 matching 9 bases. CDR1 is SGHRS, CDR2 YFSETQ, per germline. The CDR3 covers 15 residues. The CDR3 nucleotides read TGCGTCAGCAGCACCGGACAGGGGACCCACAATGAGCAGTTCTTC. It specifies CVSSTGQGTHNEQFF.

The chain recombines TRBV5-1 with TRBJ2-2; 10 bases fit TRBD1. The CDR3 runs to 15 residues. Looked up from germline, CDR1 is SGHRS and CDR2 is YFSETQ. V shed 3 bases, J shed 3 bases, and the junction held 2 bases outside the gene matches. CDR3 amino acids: CASSWGQGYTGELFF. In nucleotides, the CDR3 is TGCGCCAGCAGCTGGGGACAGGGGTACACCGGGGAGCTGTTTTTT.

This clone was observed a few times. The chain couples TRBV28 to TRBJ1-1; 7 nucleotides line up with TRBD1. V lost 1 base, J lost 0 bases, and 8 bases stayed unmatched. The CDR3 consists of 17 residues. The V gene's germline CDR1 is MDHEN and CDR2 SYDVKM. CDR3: CASSLYRGRKMNTEAFF. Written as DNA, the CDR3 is TGTGCCAGCAGTTTATACAGGGGTAGGAAGATGAACACTGAAGCTTTCTTT. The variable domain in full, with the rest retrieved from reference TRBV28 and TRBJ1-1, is DVKVTQSSRYLVKRTGEKVFLECVQDMDHENMFWYRQDPGLGLRLIYFSYDVKMKEKGDIPEGYSVSREKKERFSLILESASTNQTSMYLCASSLYRGRKMNTEAFFGQGTRLTVV.

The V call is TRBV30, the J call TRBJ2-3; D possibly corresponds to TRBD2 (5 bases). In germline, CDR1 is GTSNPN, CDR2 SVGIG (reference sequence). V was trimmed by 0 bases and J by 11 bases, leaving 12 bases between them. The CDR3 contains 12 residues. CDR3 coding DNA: TGTGCCTGGAGTGTAGAGGACTTCGTGCAGTATTTT. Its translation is CAWSVEDFVQYF.

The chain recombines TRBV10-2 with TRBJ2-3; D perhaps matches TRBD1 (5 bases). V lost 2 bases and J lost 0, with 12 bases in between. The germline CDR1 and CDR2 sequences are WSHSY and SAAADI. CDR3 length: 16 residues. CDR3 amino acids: CASSEPTGSSTDTQYF. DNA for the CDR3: TGCGCCAGCAGTGAGCCAACAGGTTCTAGCACAGATACGCAGTATTTT.

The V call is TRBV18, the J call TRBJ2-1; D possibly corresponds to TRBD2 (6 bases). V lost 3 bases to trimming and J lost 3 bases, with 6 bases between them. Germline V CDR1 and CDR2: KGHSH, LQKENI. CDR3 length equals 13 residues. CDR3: CASSPGGYNEQFF. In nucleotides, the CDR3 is TGTGCCAGCTCACCGGGGGGCTACAATGAGCAGTTCTTC.

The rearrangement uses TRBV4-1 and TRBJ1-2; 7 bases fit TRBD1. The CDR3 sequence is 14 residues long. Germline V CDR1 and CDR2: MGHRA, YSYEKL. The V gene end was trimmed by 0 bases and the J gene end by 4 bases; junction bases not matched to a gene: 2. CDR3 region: CASSQEGQSYGYTF. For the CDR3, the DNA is TGCGCCAGCAGCCAAGAGGGACAGAGCTATGGCTACACCTTC.

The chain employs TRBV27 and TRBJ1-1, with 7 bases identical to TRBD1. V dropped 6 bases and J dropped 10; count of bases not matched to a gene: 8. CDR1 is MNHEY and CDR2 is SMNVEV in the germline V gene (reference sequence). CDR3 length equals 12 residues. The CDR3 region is CASSRDRVVAFF. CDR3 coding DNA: TGTGCCAGCAGCAGAGACAGGGTTGTAGCTTTCTTT.

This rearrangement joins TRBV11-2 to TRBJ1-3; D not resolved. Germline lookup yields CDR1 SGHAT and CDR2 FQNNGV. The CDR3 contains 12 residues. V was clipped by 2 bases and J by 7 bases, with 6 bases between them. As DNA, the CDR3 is TGTGCCAGCAGCTTAACGGGGAACACCATATATTTT. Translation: CASSLTGNTIYF.

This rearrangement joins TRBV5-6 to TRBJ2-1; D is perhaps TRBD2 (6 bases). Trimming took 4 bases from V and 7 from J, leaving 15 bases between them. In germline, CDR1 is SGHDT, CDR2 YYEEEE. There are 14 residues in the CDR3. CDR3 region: CASSRLDIGNEQFF. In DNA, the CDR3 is TGTGCCAGCAGCCGACTAGATATAGGGAATGAGCAGTTCTTC.

CDR3 coding DNA: TGCGCCAGCCTACAGGGGGGGTACTACGAGCAGTACTTC. It codes for CASLQGGYYEQYF. V gene TRBV23-1 combines with J gene TRBJ2-7; weak D call: TRBD1 (8 bases). TRBV23-1 is an open reading frame, and its role is uncertain. V was trimmed by 8 bases and J by 3 bases, leaving 14 bases between them. The CDR3 is made up of 13 amino acids.

The CDR3 is CASPGPSSAGTEAFF. CDR3 nucleotide sequence: TGTGCTAGTCCCGGGCCATCTAGCGCGGGGACTGAAGCTTTCTTT. V usage is TRBV12-5 and J usage is TRBJ1-1; D remains ambiguous. This CDR3 comprises 15 residues. CDR1 is LGHNT, CDR2 FRNRAP, per germline. The V gene lost 8 bases and the J gene lost 5 bases, with 21 bases spanning the gap.

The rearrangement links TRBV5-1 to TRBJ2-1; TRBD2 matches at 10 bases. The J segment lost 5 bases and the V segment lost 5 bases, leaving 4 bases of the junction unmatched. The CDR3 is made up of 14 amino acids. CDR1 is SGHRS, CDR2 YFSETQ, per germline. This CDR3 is CASSRTSGNNEQFF. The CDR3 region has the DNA TGCGCCAGCAGTAGAACTAGCGGGAACAATGAGCAGTTCTTC. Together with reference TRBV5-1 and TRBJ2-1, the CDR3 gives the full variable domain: KAGVTQTPRYLIKTRGQQVTLSCSPISGHRSVSWYQQTPGQGLQFLFEYFSETQRNKGNFPGRFSGRQFSNSRSEMNVSTLELGDSALYLCASSRTSGNNEQFFGPGTRLTVL.

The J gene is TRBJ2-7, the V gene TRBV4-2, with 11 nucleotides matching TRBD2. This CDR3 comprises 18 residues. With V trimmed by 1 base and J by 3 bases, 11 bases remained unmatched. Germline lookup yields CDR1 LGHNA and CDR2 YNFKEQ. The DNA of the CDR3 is TGTGCCAGCAGCCAAGCGGCGGGACTAGCGGACCCTCTCTACGAGCAGTACTTC. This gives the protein CASSQAAGLADPLYEQYF.